The 11 T cell receptor beta chains below were found in one sample sequenced in a study of blood T cell repertoires in COVID-19. Data came from immunoSEQ multiplex PCR; TCRdb stores just in-frame clones and leaves some out. The top ten clones hold 6% to 8% of a sample with 80,000 to 95,000 clones, roughly 88% of them seen once. Sequenced: peripheral blood. The origin of the receptors is a man between 65 and 80 years old with acute or convalescent COVID-19.

The rearrangement joins TRBV7-9 to TRBJ2-1, with TRBD1 matching over 11 bases. This CDR3 has 15 amino acids. The germline CDR1 and CDR2 sequences are SEHNR and FQNEAQ (reference sequence). The J segment lost 7 bases and the V segment lost 5 bases, leaving 7 bases of the junction unmatched. In DNA form, the CDR3 reads TGTGCCAGCAGCCCAGGGACAGGGGGAATGAATGAGCAGTTCTTC. Translated, it gives CASSPGTGGMNEQFF. Filled out from reference TRBV7-9 and TRBJ2-1, the complete variable domain reads DTGVSQNPRHKITKRGQNVTFRCDPISEHNRLYWYRQTLGQGPEFLTYFQNEAQLEKSRLLSDRFSAERPKGSFSTLEIQRTEQGDSAMYLCASSPGTGGMNEQFFGPGTRLTVL.

The chain carries TRBV11-2 and TRBJ1-3; no reliable D call. The CDR3 runs 12 residues. Trimming removed 1 base at V and 4 bases at J, with 2 bases between. The V gene's germline CDR1 is SGHAT and CDR2 FQNNGV. As DNA, the CDR3 is TGTGCCAGCAGCTTAGTAGGAAACACCATATATTTT. It codes for CASSLVGNTIYF.

The genes are TRBV9 and TRBJ2-2; D perhaps matches TRBD2 (6 bases). The CDR3 runs to 14 residues. V was trimmed by 0 bases and J by 4 bases, leaving 7 bases between them. Germline CDR1 reads SGDLS; CDR2 reads YYNGEE. CDR3 in amino acids: CASSVAGSTGELFF. The CDR3 DNA sequence: TGTGCCAGCAGCGTAGCCGGGAGCACCGGGGAGCTGTTTTTT.

This clone appeared a single time. The chain carries TRBV18 and TRBJ2-7; TRBD1 matches 7 bases. V shed 4 bases, J shed 2 bases, and the junction held 5 bases outside the gene matches. There are 14 residues in the CDR3. Looked up from germline, CDR1 is KGHSH and CDR2 is LQKENI. CDR3 region: CASSQRQGTYEQYF. The CDR3 DNA is TGTGCCAGCTCACAACGACAGGGAACCTACGAGCAGTACTTC.

This chain connects TRBV28 to TRBJ2-7; D remains ambiguous. V was pared by 8 bases and J by 9 bases, with 23 bases between. CDR3 length: 14 amino acids. Germline CDR1 MDHEN, CDR2 SYDVKM. CDR3 loop: CASGSRSPSSAQYF. CDR3 in DNA: TGTGCCAGCGGGTCCCGGAGCCCTTCTTCGGCGCAGTACTTC.

This clone has just one count. J is TRBJ1-2 and V is TRBV3-1 (or the pseudogene TRBV3-2), with 7 bases matching TRBD1. This CDR3 region has 14 residues. Trimming took 1 base from V and 4 from J; bases not matched to a gene: 3. The germline V gene encodes CDR1 LGHDT and CDR2 YNNKEL (reference sequence). The CDR3 loop is CASSQGGTVYGYTF. The CDR3 DNA reads TGTGCCAGCAGCCAAGGCGGGACAGTCTATGGCTACACCTTC.

The V call is TRBV27, the J call TRBJ1-5; D not certain. The V gene lost 2 bases and the J gene lost 2 bases, with 7 bases spanning the gap. The CDR3 is 14 amino acids. Germline CDR1 is MNHEY and CDR2 is SMNVEV (reference sequence). Here the CDR3 reads CASSLSFGNQPQHF. CDR3 DNA sequence: TGTGCCAGCAGTTTAAGCTTTGGCAATCAGCCCCAGCATTTT.

To note about this clone: At one end, the junction sequence differs from germline, possibly due to a read error. This rearrangement joins TRBV5-1 to TRBJ1-2; D gene uncertain. CDR1 and CDR2 (germline): SGHRS, YFSETQ. This CDR3 has 14 residues. This CDR3 is CASSLDKPLYSYTF. The CDR3 nucleotides read TGCGCCAGCAGCTTAGATAAACCCCTCTATAGCTACACCTTC.

The V call is TRBV2, the J call TRBJ2-1; 9 nucleotides match TRBD2. Germline V gene sequence: CDR1 SNHLY, CDR2 FYNNEI. The CDR3 is 15 amino acids. Trimming removed 5 bases from V and 4 bases from J; junction bases left unmatched: 6. The CDR3 DNA follows: TGTGCCAGCAGTCCGGGACTAGCCATGTACAATGAGCAGTTCTTC. This encodes CASSPGLAMYNEQFF.

The chain carries TRBV7-3 and TRBJ2-2; TRBD2 agrees at 7 bases. The CDR3 extends over 14 amino acids. V lost 5 bases, J lost 6 bases, and 6 bases stayed unmatched. From germline, CDR1 is SGHTA and CDR2 FQGTGA. The CDR3 DNA sequence: TGTGCCAGCAGCCGGGGGGTATTACCCGGGGAGCTGTTTTTT. It yields the protein CASSRGVLPGELFF.

This clone has just one count. The chain employs TRBV10-3 and TRBJ2-3; D might be TRBD1 (6 bases). V lost 7 bases and J 2 bases, leaving 10 bases between the germline ends. The CDR3 spans 13 residues. Germline-derived CDR1 and CDR2 are ENHRY and SYGVKD. CDR3 amino acids: CAINGQNTDTQYF. CDR3 bases: TGTGCCATCAACGGACAGAACACAGATACGCAGTATTTT.